This T cell receptor (beta chain) was identified during a study of T cells after yellow fever vaccination. Overall study findings and caveats: Only a small proportion of the clonotypes turned up in both the CD4 and the CD8 compartments, likely arising from convergent recombination. By day 5 rather than day 15, the secondary response had peaked, though it was weaker. Subsequent to the booster, the majority of primary-vaccination clones reappeared (roughly 96% CD4, approximately 90% CD8).

TCRdb reprocessed the 5' RACE reads via MiXCR and lists one record per CDR3 protein. The top ten clones hold 35% to 45% of a sample with 100,000 to 150,000 distinct CDR3 sequences, 15% of them seen once. The sample holds a few counts of this clonotype. The antigen is unknown. The specimen was CD8+ T cells sorted from PBMCs, collected 5 days after the yellow fever booster vaccination. This TCR was sampled from a young man who received the YFV17D yellow fever vaccine.

CDR3 amino acids: CSVEKGTGELFF. The CDR3 DNA sequence: TGCAGCGTTGAAAAGGGCACCGGGGAGCTGTTTTTT. This chain connects TRBV29-1 to TRBJ2-2; D gene uncertain. Germline V gives CDR1 SQVTM, CDR2 ANQGSEA. Deletions cut 2 bases from V and 4 bases from J, with 5 bases between. The CDR3 consists of 12 residues.